The rows below give T cell receptor beta chains drawn from one sample of a study of immune heterogeneity within non-small cell lung tumors. Each CDR3 protein gets one entry after TCRdb re-called the multiplex PCR reads with MiXCR. The sample consists of over 25,000 distinct CDR3 sequences, around 28% of them appearing once. Material: lung tumor tissue. These receptors were obtained from a man between 40 and 49 years old with non-small cell lung cancer. The CDR3 runs from the conserved cysteine through the conserved F or W.

TRBV28 | 18 | CASSSTFTRRTDHEKLFF
TRBV2 | 14 | CASERTGRTGELFF
TRBV4-1 | 16 | CASSQELLADRYEQYF
TRBV11-3 | 15 | CASSFRTIGTYEQYF
TRBV24-1 | 15 | CATSEGLEGLSGYTF
TRBV19 | 15 | CASSPRRSREETQYF
TRBV6-5 | 13 | CASSYRGSNEQFF
TRBV11-2 | 13 | CASRPPSGDTQYF
TRBV6-1 | 15 | CATTGGQGAFETQYF
TRBV7-7 | 15 | CASSLVAGGTGELFF
TRBV6-1 | 14 | CASNTRSFYNEQFF
TRBV18 | 11 | CASSGSDEQFF
TRBV3-1 | 13 | CASSQARTTAEFF
TRBV6-2/TRBV6-3 | 14 | CASRRDRLLYEQYF
TRBV24-1 | 15 | CATSDRTSGHNEQFF
TRBV9 | 17 | CASSPSSGRALTGELFF
TRBV2 | 12 | CASSGGRDEHFF
TRBV5-1 | 16 | CASSLAGGQATYEQYF
TRBV20-1 | 14 | CSASAGHGNTEAFF
TRBV10-3 | 13 | CAIQGSGQETQYF
TRBV6-5 | 15 | CASSYALVSGHEQFF
TRBV28 | 12 | CASSSPGGRAFF
TRBV20-1 | 15 | CSASRQGGTNEKLFF
TRBV30 | 15 | CAWSRYRGVDTEAFF
TRBV3-1 | 19 | CASSQDPRTSGRGGNEQFF
TRBV7-2 | 15 | CASSLVGTPSRGYTF
TRBV5-6 | 13 | CASSLVGEDGYTF